What follows are 28 T cell receptor beta chains derived from one specimen sequenced in a study of beta chain features in type 1 diabetes. Sequencing targeted expressed TCRB transcripts, as all isolated RNA had been reverse transcribed. Generated by immunoSEQ multiplex PCR, the TCRdb table keeps only in-frame clones and is missing some. The table records about 620,000 clones, 15% to 19% of them present only once. Material: naive CD4+ T cells from blood. These receptors came from a man younger than 35 in good health.

V is TRBV30 and J is TRBJ2-3; no definite D call. Germline V gene data show CDR1 as GTSNPN and CDR2 as SVGIG (reference sequence). The CDR3 extends over 11 amino acids. CDR3: CGSSSTDTQYF. CDR3 in DNA: TGTGGCTCATCGAGCACAGATACGCAGTATTTT.

This clone has a handful of counts. The chain employs TRBV10-3 and TRBJ2-2; 14 nucleotides agree with TRBD2. CDR3 length equals 18 residues. J lost 5 bases, V lost 2 bases, and 7 bases had no gene match. CDR1 ENHRY and CDR2 SYGVKD come from the germline V gene. CDR3 protein: CAISERGTSGSSTGELFF. The DNA for the CDR3 is TGTGCCATCAGTGAGCGCGGGACTAGCGGGAGTTCGACCGGGGAGCTGTTTTTT.

The chain joins TRBV7-2 to TRBJ2-7; perhaps TRBD2 as D (6 bases). V lost 4 bases, J lost 0 bases, and 10 bases lay in between. The CDR3 is made up of 14 amino acids. Germline V CDR1 and CDR2: SGHTA, FQGNSA. The DNA of the CDR3 is TGTGCCAGCAGCTCAGCTAGCGCCTCCTACGAGCAGTACTTC. It codes for CASSSASASYEQYF.

J is TRBJ2-7 and V is TRBV5-1; a possible D gene is TRBD2 (6 bases). The V gene lost 4 bases and the J gene lost 3 bases, with 11 bases spanning the gap. Germline CDR1 and CDR2: SGHRS and YFSETQ. The CDR3 length is 13 residues. CDR3 nucleotides: TGCGCCAGCAGCGCGGGGACTGTCTACGAGCAGTACTTC. This translates into CASSAGTVYEQYF.

The V and J genes are TRBV4-2 and TRBJ2-5; D possibly uses TRBD1 or TRBD2 (6 bases each). Germline V gene lookup returns CDR1 LGHNA and CDR2 YNFKEQ. The CDR3 extends over 14 amino acids. V gave up 0 bases and J gave up 5 bases, with 10 bases separating them. This CDR3 reads CASSQDGGGETQYF. For the CDR3, the DNA is TGTGCCAGCAGCCAAGACGGGGGCGGTGAGACCCAGTACTTC.

This clone showed up just a few times. This chain joins TRBV19 and TRBJ2-4; 11 positions match TRBD1. V shed 4 bases and J 7 bases; nucleotides not matched to a gene: 0. This CDR3 is built from 13 residues. In germline, CDR1 is LNHDA, CDR2 SQIVND (reference sequence). The CDR3, as DNA: TGTGCCAGTAGTAGGGACAGGGGGAACATTCAGTACTTC. It translates to CASSRDRGNIQYF.

To note about this clone: This CDR3 is also generated by other DNA sequences in the sample. The V call is TRBV18, the J call TRBJ2-3; 10 nucleotides match TRBD2. This CDR3 contains 16 residues. The germline V gene encodes CDR1 KGHSH and CDR2 LQKENI. With 1 base clipped from V and 0 bases from J, the junction kept 1 base outside the gene matches. CDR3: CASSPLAGGSTDTQYF. The CDR3 coding sequence is TGTGCCAGCTCACCACTAGCGGGAGGAAGCACAGATACGCAGTATTTT.

CDR3 protein: CASSQARLAGVTDTQYF. CDR3 DNA sequence: TGCGCCAGCAGCCAAGCGAGACTAGCGGGAGTAACAGATACGCAGTATTTT. This chain links TRBV4-1 with TRBJ2-3, with 12 bases fitting TRBD2. CDR1 and CDR2 from the germline V gene are MGHRA and YSYEKL. This CDR3 spans 17 amino acids. V lost 1 base, J lost 3 bases, and 5 bases stayed unmatched.

The table lists this clone with a few counts. Other DNA sequences within the sample encode an identical CDR3. The chain links TRBV7-2 to TRBJ1-5; 7 bases fit TRBD1. CDR1 is SGHTA and CDR2 is FQGNSA in the germline V gene. The CDR3 is made up of 15 amino acids. Trimming removed 3 bases from V and 4 bases from J; junction bases left unmatched: 6. The CDR3 bases are TGTGCCAGCAGCTTGGGAACAGGGGTGAATCAGCCCCAGCATTTT. Translating gives CASSLGTGVNQPQHF.

This chain connects TRBV6-1 to TRBJ2-7; TRBD2 is a possible D gene (5 bases). The CDR3 length is 13 residues. The germline CDR1 and CDR2 sequences are MNHNS and SASEGT. The V end lost 6 bases, the J end lost 4 bases, and 13 bases lay between the germline ends. The CDR3 loop is CASSAGLTYEQYF. Here the CDR3 DNA reads TGTGCCAGCAGCGCTGGACTTACTTACGAGCAGTACTTC.

In its sample, this clone was seen a few times. This rearrangement joins TRBV7-2 to TRBJ2-2; the match to TRBD1 covers 7 bases. CDR1 and CDR2 from the germline V gene are SGHTA and FQGNSA. The length of the CDR3 is 16 residues. V gave up 6 bases and J gave up 0 bases; unmatched junction bases: 7. CDR3 in amino acids: CASRQRQGSNTGELFF. In nucleotides, the CDR3 is TGTGCCAGCAGACAGCGACAGGGATCGAACACCGGGGAGCTGTTTTTT.

This chain uses TRBV28 with TRBJ2-1; 11 bases line up with TRBD2. V was pared by 2 bases and J by 4 bases, with 4 bases of the junction left unmatched. The CDR3 contains 16 residues. Germline CDR1 reads MDHEN; CDR2 reads SYDVKM. CDR3 residues: CASSLATSGSYNEQFF. CDR3 nucleotide sequence: TGTGCCAGCAGTTTAGCCACTAGCGGGAGTTACAATGAGCAGTTCTTC.

This chain joins TRBV6-5 and TRBJ2-7, with unresolved D. The CDR3 is made up of 13 amino acids. V lost 4 bases and J lost 2, with 9 bases in between. The V gene's germline CDR1 is MNHEY and CDR2 SVGAGI. The CDR3 DNA sequence: TGTGCCAGCAGTTCCCTTAAAACCTACGAGCAGTACTTC. Translated: CASSSLKTYEQYF.

This clone appeared a few times. The J gene is TRBJ2-3, the V gene TRBV6-6; possibly TRBD1 or TRBD2 for D (5 bases each). The CDR3 runs 14 residues. V was clipped by 6 bases and J by 0 bases, with 10 bases between them. The germline V gene encodes CDR1 MNHNY and CDR2 SVGAGI (reference sequence). The CDR3 DNA sequence: TGTGCCAGCAGCCCCGGGACGAGCACAGATACGCAGTATTTT. It encodes CASSPGTSTDTQYF.

The J gene is TRBJ1-1, the V gene TRBV4-2; D is possibly TRBD1 (6 bases). CDR1 and CDR2 from the germline V gene are LGHNA and YNFKEQ. Trimming removed 4 bases at V and 3 bases at J, with 15 bases between. The CDR3 has 15 amino acids. CDR3 nucleotide sequence: TGTGCCAGCAGCCTCCTCTCCGGGACACACACTGAAGCTTTCTTT. Residues: CASSLLSGTHTEAFF.

On this clone itself: This specimen includes other DNA sequences encoding the same CDR3. The chain recombines TRBV28 with TRBJ2-5; D possibly corresponds to TRBD2 (6 bases). Trimming shortened V by 3 bases and J by 1 base, and 9 bases separated the two germline ends. The germline V gene encodes CDR1 MDHEN and CDR2 SYDVKM. There are 14 residues in the CDR3. The CDR3 reads CASSLEGRQETQYF. The CDR3 coding sequence is TGTGCCAGCAGTTTGGAGGGTCGCCAAGAGACCCAGTACTTC.

At least ten counts were recorded for this clone. The chain couples TRBV7-9 to TRBJ2-1; 8 bases map to TRBD2. The CDR3 extends over 12 amino acids. Unmatched junction bases numbered 5, after V lost 9 bases and J lost 7 bases. Germline CDR1 is SEHNR and CDR2 is FQNEAQ (reference sequence). The DNA for the CDR3 is TGTGCCAGATCAATAGCGGGGAATGAGCAGTTCTTC. This encodes CARSIAGNEQFF.

V is TRBV7-9 and J is TRBJ2-5; D is uncertain. The DNA end is more similar to TRBJ2-7, so the J call may be wrong. CDR3 length: 11 amino acids. Per the germline V gene, CDR1 is SEHNR and CDR2 is FQNEAQ (reference sequence). In DNA, the CDR3 is TGTGCCAGCAGCTTAGTGGGCGAGCAGTACTTC. Encoded protein: CASSLVGEQYF.

The gene calls are TRBV6-5 and TRBJ2-7; D is uncertain. From germline, CDR1 is MNHEY and CDR2 SVGAGI. V lost 2 bases and J 0 bases, leaving 11 bases between the germline ends. This CDR3 comprises 15 residues. CDR3 nucleotide sequence: TGTGCCAGCAGTTACGGTCCTCAGCTCTCCTACGAGCAGTACTTC. As protein: CASSYGPQLSYEQYF.

This clone has more than one count but fewer than ten. The V and J genes are TRBV9 and TRBJ2-5; TRBD2 agrees at 11 bases. Germline V gene sequence: CDR1 SGDLS, CDR2 YYNGEE. The J segment lost 1 base and the V segment lost 4 bases, leaving 9 bases of the junction unmatched. The CDR3 has 17 amino acids. CDR3: CASSPRRGLAVQETQYF. The CDR3 DNA sequence: TGTGCCAGCAGCCCCCGCCGGGGACTAGCGGTCCAAGAGACCCAGTACTTC.

The chain has TRBV7-2 and TRBJ2-3; no definite D call. The ends were cut back, 8 bases at V and 0 bases at J, with 18 bases in the middle. Looked up from germline, CDR1 is SGHTA and CDR2 is FQGNSA. CDR3 length equals 16 residues. Here the CDR3 DNA reads TGTGCCAGCTCACCCTCGGTCTCCACTAGCACAGATACGCAGTATTTT. Encoded protein: CASSPSVSTSTDTQYF.

This chain uses TRBV9 with TRBJ1-1; D remains unclear. Trimming removed 0 bases from V and 3 bases from J, with 9 bases in between. The germline CDR1 and CDR2 sequences are SGDLS and YYNGEE. This CDR3 has 14 residues. In DNA, the CDR3 is TGTGCCAGCAGCGTAGGGGAGAGGGACACTGAAGCTTTCTTT. Its translation: CASSVGERDTEAFF.

This clone was observed a few times. The DNA for the CDR3 is TGTGCCAGCGCTAGGGGACTAGCGGCTTCTAAGCCGGAGCAGTACTTC. This encodes CASARGLAASKPEQYF. This chain joins TRBV19 and TRBJ2-7; 11 bases match TRBD2. Germline values: CDR1 LNHDA, CDR2 SQIVND (reference sequence). Unmatched junction bases numbered 17, after V lost 9 bases and J lost 7 bases. The CDR3 loop spans 16 amino acids.

The chain couples TRBV5-1 to TRBJ1-5; 9 nucleotides align to TRBD1. This CDR3 contains 15 residues. Per germline, CDR1 SGHRS and CDR2 YFSETQ. V was pared by 0 bases and J by 7 bases, with 5 bases of the junction left unmatched. The CDR3 reads CASSLGTGGGQPQHF. The CDR3 bases are TGCGCCAGCAGCTTGGGAACAGGGGGCGGACAGCCCCAGCATTTT. The full variable domain, in which reference TRBV5-1 and TRBJ1-5 provide the parts outside the CDR3, is KAGVTQTPRYLIKTRGQQVTLSCSPISGHRSVSWYQQTPGQGLQFLFEYFSETQRNKGNFPGRFSGRQFSNSRSEMNVSTLELGDSALYLCASSLGTGGGQPQHFGDGTRLSIL.

The J gene is TRBJ2-1, the V gene TRBV19, with D possibly matching TRBD1 (6 bases). Trimming took off 3 bases at V and 5 bases at J, with 17 bases between the two ends. This CDR3 is 16 amino acids long. The germline CDR1 and CDR2 sequences are LNHDA and SQIVND (reference sequence). CDR3 in DNA: TGTGCCAGTAGTATTACCGGGACACTTGGACACAATGAGCAGTTCTTC. Amino acid sequence: CASSITGTLGHNEQFF. Complete variable domain (other parts from reference TRBV19 and TRBJ2-1): DGGITQSPKYLFRKEGQNVTLSCEQNLNHDAMYWYRQDPGQGLRLIYYSQIVNDFQKGDIAEGYSVSREKKESFPLTVTSAQKNPTAFYLCASSITGTLGHNEQFFGPGTRLTVL.

V and J are TRBV25-1 and TRBJ1-3, with 7 bases fitting TRBD1. The germline V gene encodes CDR1 MGHDK and CDR2 SYGVNS. The length of the CDR3 is 15 residues. V lost 6 bases to trimming and J lost 3 bases; unmatched junction nucleotides: 8. DNA for the CDR3: TGTGCCAGCAGCCGACACGGACAGGTTGGAAACACCATATATTTT. This sequence encodes CASSRHGQVGNTIYF.

This clone was counted a few times. The rearrangement joins TRBV5-1 to TRBJ2-7; D not resolved. Deletions cut 3 bases from V and 3 bases from J, with 4 bases between. This CDR3 is built from 11 residues. Germline loops: CDR1 SGHRS, CDR2 YFSETQ. The CDR3: CASSSDYEQYF. The CDR3, as DNA: TGCGCCAGCAGCTCCGACTACGAGCAGTACTTC.

The rearrangement uses TRBV10-3 and TRBJ1-5; TRBD1 aligns across 7 bases. V was clipped by 0 bases and J by 7 bases; unmatched bases: 3. Germline V lookup: CDR1 ENHRY, CDR2 SYGVKD. The CDR3 has 14 amino acids. The chain's CDR3 is CAISESTGTQPQHF. In DNA, the CDR3 is TGTGCCATCAGTGAGTCGACAGGGACGCAGCCCCAGCATTTT.